Included here is one T cell receptor beta chain sequence, with context. The antigen is not known. These data are taken from a study of siplizumab effects on memory and regulatory T cells. Here immunoSEQ multiplex PCR was the method, and the copy in TCRdb shows in-frame clones only, minus some. The table includes about 85,000 clones, 95% detected once. Study findings and constraints: Reactions containing siplizumab showed mappable alloreactive CD4+ clones averaging roughly 66% Treg-derived, versus roughly 25% in controls. The study did not confirm that proliferating Tregs from siplizumab cultures were suppressive. Naive T cells appeared more diverse than memory cells and seemed to be major alloresponse contributors. Naive-or-memory phenotypes were unassignable for roughly 75-97% of proliferating CD4+ or CD8+ clones.

Germline lookup yields CDR1 SNHLY and CDR2 FYNNEI. The CDR3 runs 13 residues. V was pared by 4 bases and J by 4 bases, with 10 bases between. The material sequenced was CD8+ T cells sorted from blood. The sequence derives from a human donor in good health. The chain couples TRBV2 to TRBJ1-1; D perhaps matches TRBD1 (5 bases). As DNA, the CDR3 is TGTGCCAGCAGTGGGCTCACAGGCACTGAAGCTTTCTTT. Translating it yields CASSGLTGTEAFF.